This entry lists 4 T cell receptor beta chains sequenced from one sample in a study of blood T cell repertoires in COVID-19. The data were produced by immunoSEQ multiplex PCR, yet TCRdb's version contains in-frame clones alone and is incomplete. The sample includes some 150,000 clones, around 84% seen only once; the top ten take about 14%. Sequenced sample: peripheral blood. All receptors derive from a woman aged 70-85 years with COVID-19, enrolled during active disease.

The rearrangement uses TRBV2 and TRBJ1-1; 7 positions agree with TRBD1. In germline, CDR1 is SNHLY, CDR2 FYNNEI. V lost 4 bases to trimming and J lost 5 bases; unmatched junction nucleotides: 4. The CDR3 is 13 residues long. The CDR3 DNA reads TGTGCCAGCAGTGCCGACAGGGAAACTGAAGCTTTCTTT. Translating gives CASSADRETEAFF.

The rearrangement uses TRBV2 and TRBJ1-4, with D unresolved. The CDR3 contains 15 residues. CDR1 is SNHLY and CDR2 is FYNNEI in the germline V gene. The V end was cut by 4 bases, the J end by 0 bases, with 9 bases between. The CDR3 protein is CASSGQPATNEKLFF. CDR3 DNA: TGTGCCAGCAGTGGTCAACCAGCAACTAATGAAAAACTGTTTTTT.

This clone was seen just once. The chain employs TRBV6-4 and TRBJ2-1, with 7 bases identical to TRBD2. The CDR3 loop spans 16 amino acids. V was clipped by 0 bases and J by 9 bases; unmatched bases: 11. Germline values: CDR1 MRHNA, CDR2 SNTAGT. The chain's CDR3 is CASSDSPGLGLREQFF. In nucleotides, the CDR3 is TGTGCCAGCAGTGACTCGCCTGGACTAGGATTACGTGAGCAGTTCTTC.

The chain combines TRBV6-5 with TRBJ1-6; D gene unclear. Deletions cut 6 bases from V and 0 bases from J, with 6 bases between. The length of the CDR3 is 14 residues. Per the germline V gene, CDR1 is MNHEY and CDR2 is SVGAGI. The CDR3 sequence: CASRQSSYNSPLHF. In DNA, the CDR3 is TGTGCCAGCAGACAGAGCTCCTATAATTCACCCCTCCACTTT.